Listed here are 22 T cell receptor beta chains from one sample, sequenced in a study of blood T cell repertoires in COVID-19. Assay: immunoSEQ multiplex PCR; the TCRdb copy retains only in-frame clones and omits some. The sample has about 190,000 clones, more than 60% seen once. The specimen sequenced was peripheral blood. The receptors originated from a middle-aged man who had recovered from COVID-19.

CDR3 in amino acids: CASSRGGSTDTQYF. Written as DNA, the CDR3 is TGCGCCAGCAGCCGAGGTGGCAGCACAGATACGCAGTATTTT. This chain links TRBV10-2 with TRBJ2-3; D unresolved. Looked up from germline, CDR1 is WSHSY and CDR2 is SAAADI. Trimming took off 6 bases at V and 0 bases at J, with 10 bases between the two ends. This CDR3 comprises 14 residues.

This chain links TRBV5-4 with TRBJ2-5; tentative D call: TRBD1 (5 bases). The germline CDR1 and CDR2 sequences are SGHNT and YYREEE (reference sequence). The CDR3 is 16 amino acids. V lost 0 bases and J lost 5, with 17 bases in between. This CDR3 reads CASSLGQSGKGETQYF. In nucleotides, the CDR3 is TGTGCCAGCAGCTTGGGCCAGTCCGGTAAGGGGGAGACCCAGTACTTC.

The gene calls are TRBV7-8 and TRBJ1-1; D is uncertain. CDR1 SGHVS and CDR2 FQNEAQ come from the germline V gene. This CDR3 contains 14 residues. With 5 bases removed from V and 7 bases from J, the gap between germline ends came to 17 bases. The CDR3 protein is CASSRTNELVEAFF. The CDR3 region has the DNA TGTGCCAGCAGCCGAACGAACGAGCTCGTTGAAGCTTTCTTT. Drawing the rest from reference TRBV7-8 and TRBJ1-1, the complete variable domain is GAGVSQSPRYKVAKRGQDVALRCDPISGHVSLFWYQQALGQGPEFLTYFQNEAQLDKSGLPSDRFFAERPEGSVSTLKIQRTQQEDSAVYLCASSRTNELVEAFFGQGTRLTVV.

The chain joins TRBV4-3 to TRBJ2-1, with 8 bases identical to TRBD1. This CDR3 is 16 amino acids long. Trimming at V came to 0 bases and at J to 7 bases, leaving 8 bases not matched to a gene. Per germline, CDR1 LGHNA and CDR2 YSLEER. The CDR3 DNA follows: TGCGCCAGCAGCCAAGATCTCGCAGGGGGCAGGAATGAGCAGTTCTTC. It specifies CASSQDLAGGRNEQFF.

This clone showed up just a few times. The J gene is TRBJ2-5, the V gene TRBV7-2; 7 positions agree with TRBD1. This CDR3 is 15 amino acids long. Germline CDR1 reads SGHTA; CDR2 reads FQGNSA. The V segment lost 5 bases and the J segment 2 bases; nucleotides outside the gene matches: 8. CDR3 loop: CASSTRQGGQETQYF. CDR3 bases: TGTGCCAGCAGCACCCGACAGGGTGGGCAAGAGACCCAGTACTTC. The whole variable domain, remainder taken from reference TRBV7-2 and TRBJ2-5, is GAGVSQSPSNKVTEKGKDVELRCDPISGHTALYWYRQSLGQGLEFLIYFQGNSAPDKSGLPSDRFSAERTGGSVSTLTIQRTQQEDSAVYLCASSTRQGGQETQYFGPGTRLLVL.

V usage is TRBV10-3 and J usage is TRBJ1-5; D gene uncertain. The CDR3 spans 12 residues. Germline values: CDR1 ENHRY, CDR2 SYGVKD. The V end was cut by 2 bases, the J end by 5 bases, with 4 bases between. CDR3 sequence (DNA): TGTGCCATCAGTGAGCCGGATCAGCCCCAGCATTTT. Encoded protein: CAISEPDQPQHF.

The gene calls are TRBV9 and TRBJ1-3; TRBD1 aligns across 7 bases. CDR3 size: 17 residues. V gave up 3 bases and J gave up 1 base; unmatched junction bases: 10. Germline CDR1 is SGDLS and CDR2 is YYNGEE. The CDR3 coding sequence is TGTGCCAGCAGCGCGACCTCACAGGGGCGGTCTGGAAACACCATATATTTT. Translation: CASSATSQGRSGNTIYF.

This clone was observed a few times. The chain uses TRBV5-1 and TRBJ1-5, with TRBD1 matching 9 bases. The CDR3 has 14 residues. CDR1 SGHRS and CDR2 YFSETQ come from the germline V gene. Trimming cost V 1 base and J 6 bases; bases outside gene matches: 2. This chain's CDR3 is CASSLTGGSQPQHF. For the CDR3, the DNA is TGCGCCAGCAGCTTGACAGGGGGCTCTCAGCCCCAGCATTTT.

The chain carries TRBV6-5 and TRBJ1-6; maybe TRBD1 (6 bases). V lost 4 bases and J 5 bases, leaving 6 bases between the germline ends. The CDR3 has 13 residues. Germline values: CDR1 MNHEY, CDR2 SVGAGI. The CDR3 region is CASSWTDNSPLHF. DNA of the CDR3: TGTGCCAGCAGTTGGACAGATAATTCACCCCTCCACTTT.

V is TRBV15 and J is TRBJ1-4; 10 nucleotides align to TRBD1. The CDR3 loop spans 18 amino acids. V was pared by 0 bases and J by 5 bases, with 9 bases of the junction left unmatched. Germline loops: CDR1 LNHNV, CDR2 YYDKDF (reference sequence). For the CDR3, the DNA is TGTGCCACCAGCAGAGAGGTCGGGACAGGGGAGAGGAATGAAAAACTGTTTTTT. This encodes CATSREVGTGERNEKLFF.

The CDR3 DNA sequence: TGTGCCAGCTCACCAATCCTCGAGACCCAGTACTTC. Its protein product is CASSPILETQYF. This rearrangement joins TRBV18 to TRBJ2-5; D ambiguous. CDR1 KGHSH and CDR2 LQKENI come from the germline V gene. V lost 2 bases to trimming and J lost 5 bases, with 6 bases between them. The CDR3 contains 12 residues.

The chain joins TRBV27 to TRBJ2-7, with a tentative D call TRBD1 (5 bases). The germline V gene encodes CDR1 MNHEY and CDR2 SMNVEV (reference sequence). V was shortened by 4 bases and J by 3 bases, with 19 bases between the two germline ends. This CDR3 region has 16 residues. The CDR3: CASSSPRGGPVYEQYF. CDR3 bases: TGTGCCAGCAGTTCCCCTAGGGGTGGACCCGTCTACGAGCAGTACTTC.

The chain links TRBV7-7 to TRBJ2-5, with 12 bases fitting TRBD2. Germline V gives CDR1 SSHAT, CDR2 FNYEAQ (reference sequence). The CDR3 contains 17 residues. With 2 bases clipped from V and 8 bases from J, the junction kept 12 bases outside the gene matches. CDR3 DNA sequence: TGTGCCAGCAGCTTAAATAGTGTTGCACTAGCGGGAGGTACCCAGTACTTC. Protein sequence: CASSLNSVALAGGTQYF.

This clone was detected many times. The V call is TRBV5-6, the J call TRBJ2-5; 15 bases agree with TRBD2. The CDR3 is made up of 16 amino acids. The J segment lost 5 bases and the V segment lost 4 bases, leaving 6 bases of the junction unmatched. Germline values: CDR1 SGHDT, CDR2 YYEEEE. CDR3 sequence (DNA): TGTGCCAGCAGCACCGGGACTAGCGGGAGGTTGGAGACCCAGTACTTC. This translates into CASSTGTSGRLETQYF.

J is TRBJ2-7 and V is TRBV5-1; D perhaps matches TRBD2 (7 bases). The germline V gene encodes CDR1 SGHRS and CDR2 YFSETQ. The CDR3 covers 14 residues. With 3 bases removed from V and 2 bases from J, the gap between germline ends came to 12 bases. CDR3 in DNA: TGCGCCAGCAGCTCCGCGGGGGCTACCTACGAGCAGTACTTC. Translating it yields CASSSAGATYEQYF.

The V gene is TRBV7-7, the J gene TRBJ2-1; TRBD2 agrees at 7 bases. Germline assignment: CDR1 SSHAT and CDR2 FNYEAQ (reference sequence). Trimming took 1 base from V and 8 from J; bases not matched to a gene: 8. CDR3 length: 15 residues. In DNA, the CDR3 is TGTGCCAGCAGCTTAGGACTAGCCCCCGGCGATGAGCAGTTCTTC. This translates into CASSLGLAPGDEQFF. The full variable domain, rest sourced from reference TRBV7-7 and TRBJ2-1, is GAGVSQSPRYKVTKRGQDVTLRCDPISSHATLYWYQQALGQGPEFLTYFNYEAQPDKSGLPSDRFSAERPEGSISTLTIQRTEQRDSAMYRCASSLGLAPGDEQFFGPGTRLTVL.

The gene calls are TRBV5-1 and TRBJ1-4; no definite D call. The V gene's germline CDR1 is SGHRS and CDR2 YFSETQ. With 0 bases removed from V and 1 base from J, the gap between germline ends came to 7 bases. The CDR3 sequence is 15 residues long. CDR3 amino acids: CASSLGRGTNEKLFF. The CDR3 bases are TGCGCCAGCAGCTTGGGCCGGGGAACTAATGAAAAACTGTTTTTT.

The chain has TRBV5-1 and TRBJ1-1; 9 nucleotides line up with TRBD1. J gave up 4 bases and V 4 bases, and 5 bases lay outside the gene matches. From germline, CDR1 is SGHRS and CDR2 YFSETQ. The CDR3 loop spans 14 amino acids. The CDR3 spells CASSTDRGGTEAFF. The CDR3 region has the DNA TGCGCCAGCAGCACGGACAGGGGTGGCACTGAAGCTTTCTTT.

V and J are TRBV9 and TRBJ2-2, with a possible D match to TRBD2 (5 bases). The CDR3 runs 16 residues. The germline gives CDR1 SGDLS, CDR2 YYNGEE. V dropped 1 base and J dropped 1 base, with 11 bases sitting between them. The CDR3 DNA follows: TGTGCCAGCAGCGTATTGAGCGGTTGGAACACCGGGGAGCTGTTTTTT. It specifies CASSVLSGWNTGELFF.

The rearrangement links TRBV27 to TRBJ2-1; D might be TRBD2 (5 bases). The CDR3 is 13 residues long. The germline V and J ends were trimmed by 7 bases and 4 bases, with 11 bases remaining between them. Per the germline V gene, CDR1 is MNHEY and CDR2 is SMNVEV (reference sequence). The CDR3 region is CASKRWEYNEQFF. DNA for the CDR3: TGTGCCAGCAAGCGGTGGGAGTACAATGAGCAGTTCTTC.

This rearrangement joins TRBV30 to TRBJ1-3; possibly TRBD1 for D (6 bases). Germline values: CDR1 GTSNPN, CDR2 SVGIG (reference sequence). The V end lost 0 bases, the J end lost 4 bases, and 10 bases lay between the germline ends. This CDR3 spans 14 amino acids. The CDR3, as DNA: TGTGCCTGGAGTGTAAGGGGGGGAGGAAACACCATATATTTT. It translates to CAWSVRGGGNTIYF.

This chain uses TRBV11-3 with TRBJ2-5, with TRBD1 matching 7 bases. The V segment lost 2 bases and the J segment 4 bases; nucleotides outside the gene matches: 1. This CDR3 spans 13 amino acids. Germline values: CDR1 SGHNT, CDR2 YENEEA. CDR3 region: CASSLQGVETQYF. In DNA, the CDR3 is TGTGCCAGCAGCTTACAGGGGGTAGAGACCCAGTACTTC.